This TCR beta chain was obtained from a study of high-grade serous ovarian cancer treatment subgroups. Findings and limits, study-wide: CDR1 and CDR2 were left unanalyzed; analyses focused on CDR3.

Tumor samples were taken before definitive surgery or chemotherapy. Of note for this clone: Its cognate antigen is unknown.

Sequenced by immunoSEQ multiplex PCR; TCRdb stores in-frame clones only, minus some. The table includes about 9,000 clones, around 76% detected once. The sequence was obtained from a human donor with high-grade serous ovarian cancer. What was sequenced was tumor tissue.

This CDR3 reads CASSPPISGETQYF. CDR3 bases: TGTGCCAGCTCACCACCGATTAGCGGAGAGACCCAGTACTTC. This rearrangement joins TRBV18 to TRBJ2-5, with D perhaps TRBD2 (6 bases). Germline-derived CDR1 and CDR2 are KGHSH and LQKENI. This CDR3 has 14 residues. Trimming took off 0 bases at V and 4 bases at J, with 9 bases between the two ends.